This record looks at one T cell receptor beta chain sequence and its context. Its antigen is unknown. No much larger clonotype is one base removed from it; base qualities were not supplied. TCRbeta CDR3 regions were amplified from genomic DNA by means of the immunoSEQ Assay, a bias-controlled multiplex PCR. Concerning the study's data processing: The number of nucleated cells in each sample was estimated from the amplification of reference gene primers within the assay. To quantify the absolute abundance of each unique TCRbeta CDR3 rearrangement, sequence reads were collapsed and filtered. For each sample, productive Simpson clonality was calculated by taking the square root of Simpson's diversity index across productive rearrangements. Held by TCRdb, this immuneACCESS table contains in-frame sequences only and omits some clones. Under half of the omission traces to an unresolved V gene where checked; the cause of the rest is unknown. V and J calls and clone size come straight from that table; D and trimming were deduced from the DNA. Across this sample there are approximately 360,000 clones, with about four fifths seen only once. The ten largest clones take up approximately 5.4% of the sample.

The sample belongs to a study of blood T cell repertoires in COVID-19 (dated by TCRdb to the early 2020s). Study-wide context: Collaborator samples came from the United States, Italy and Spain and covered acute and convalescent phases of COVID-19. The material from the prospective study consisted of cDNA or gDNA derived from T cells, B-cell-depleted T cells, or PBMCs. The dataset comprised deeply sampled blood TCRbeta repertoires from subjects exposed to, actively infected with, or recovered from COVID-19. The repertoires were released in a freely available public database intended as a resource for research on the immune response to SARS-CoV-2. The samples were drawn from two sources: the first 160 participants of the ongoing ImmuneRACE study, and 1,000 to 1,500 subjects contributed by 6 global collaborators. Sample metadata almost always included a de-identified subject ID, COVID-19 status, age in years and sex. Where HLA class I and class II types were available, the types were taken from metadata supplied by the sample provider, not from assay-based typing. Findings and caveats that apply to the study as a whole: The amount of clinical and demographic metadata varied by source and participant and was provided uncurated.

In the prospective study, participants were 18 to 89 years old, resided in about two dozen geographic areas of the United States, and were enrolled through a virtual design. To assign participants to cohorts, the prospective study relied on clinical history that participants themselves reported in a screening survey and a study questionnaire. ImmuneRACE Cohort 3 recovered participants were defined by two consecutive negative NP/OP PCR tests, healthcare professional clearance, or symptom resolution. Mobile phlebotomists in the prospective study collected whole blood, serum and a nasopharyngeal or oropharyngeal swab from every participant. Over a roughly 2-month period, participants in the prospective study had the option of providing additional blood draws and questionnaires. Before DNA extraction, prospective study blood samples were shipped either frozen or at room temperature. CDR1 and CDR2 (LNHDA, SQIVND) derive from the germline V gene (reference sequence). The CDR3, from cysteine to phenylalanine, totals 15 residues. Of the read, only the CDR3 DNA is kept; its 45 bases are in frame from base 1. V is cut by 1 base and J by 2 bases, and the space between the germline ends is 11 bases.

The TCR originated in a woman in her forties or fifties who had recovered from COVID-19. The rearranged segments are TRBV19 and TRBJ1-2, with an unclear D gene assignment. The sample consisted of PBMCs or T cells enriched from blood (not recorded which). The CDR3 reads as follows: CASSIAAGRNYGYTF. The bases are TGTGCCAGTAGTATAGCGGCAGGTAGGAACTATGGCTACACCTTC.